This T cell receptor beta chain came from a study of blood T cell repertoires in COVID-19. Trimming at V came to 5 bases and at J to 7 bases, leaving 10 bases not matched to a gene. In germline, CDR1 is LNHDA, CDR2 SQIVND (reference sequence). The CDR3 length is 15 residues. Some clones are missing from TCRdb's copy, which holds only in-frame ones; the method was immunoSEQ multiplex PCR. The table lists under 250,000 clones, approximately 83% of them singletons. In this sample, this clone turned up a few times. The receptor's source is a woman aged 60-75 years who had recovered from COVID-19. The chain joins TRBV19 to TRBJ1-5, with TRBD1 identical over 8 bases. Sequences were obtained from PBMCs or T cells enriched from blood (not recorded which). The CDR3 sequence is CASSSDRGKKQPQHF. The CDR3 DNA is TGTGCCAGTAGTTCCGACAGGGGAAAGAAACAGCCCCAGCATTTT.